A single sample gave rise to the 29 T cell receptor beta chains below, sequenced in a study of neoadjuvant anti-PD-1 for oral cavity cancer. This table comes from immunoSEQ multiplex PCR, and its TCRdb copy is limited to in-frame clones, with some not included. The table lists approximately 37,000 clones, around nine tenths of them singletons. The sequences come from PBMCs, collected before nivolumab (anti-PD-1) treatment. These receptor sequences come from a person aged 40 to 85 with oral cavity squamous cell carcinoma.

The chain couples TRBV6-1 to TRBJ1-2; D is unresolved. The germline V gene has CDR1 MNHNS and CDR2 SASEGT. The CDR3 has 15 residues. Between the trimmed V and J ends, which lost 2 bases and 2 bases, there was a span of 12 bases. CDR3 nucleotides: TGTGCCAGCAGTGAACGGGAGCTATTAAACTATGGCTACACCTTC. Translated: CASSERELLNYGYTF.

The V call is TRBV10-2, the J call TRBJ1-1, with 9 bases lining up with TRBD1. Per germline, CDR1 WSHSY and CDR2 SAAADI. The CDR3 is 13 residues long. The V and J ends lost 6 bases and 5 bases, in that order; junction bases with no gene match: 4. CDR3 sequence: CASSLDRGTEAFF. CDR3 nucleotide sequence: TGCGCCAGCAGCCTAGACAGGGGGACTGAAGCTTTCTTT.

The chain has TRBV14 and TRBJ1-2, with D unresolved. The CDR3 contains 14 residues. In germline, CDR1 is SGHDN, CDR2 FVKESK. Trimming shortened V by 0 bases and J by 8 bases, and 13 bases separated the two germline ends. CDR3 sequence: CASSQESWGGGYTF. Written as DNA, the CDR3 is TGTGCCAGCAGCCAAGAAAGCTGGGGAGGAGGCTACACCTTC.

This chain uses TRBV7-9 with TRBJ1-2, with D perhaps TRBD1 (5 bases). Germline CDR1 and CDR2: SEHNR and FQNEAQ (reference sequence). The CDR3 loop spans 14 amino acids. Trimming took 1 base from V and 3 from J, leaving 9 bases between them. The CDR3 sequence is CASSLVARDYGYTF. CDR3 bases: TGTGCCAGCAGCTTAGTTGCCAGGGACTATGGCTACACCTTC.

The chain is built from TRBV5-4 and TRBJ2-7; 9 bases align to TRBD1. After removal of 4 bases from V and 5 bases from J, the junction contained 10 bases not matched to a gene. Germline values: CDR1 SGHNT, CDR2 YYREEE (reference sequence). The CDR3 spans 15 residues. The CDR3 is CASSPWTGVKHEQYF. CDR3 nucleotides: TGTGCCAGCAGCCCCTGGACAGGGGTCAAGCACGAGCAGTACTTC.

The chain has TRBV5-1 and TRBJ2-2; 11 nucleotides match TRBD1. After removal of 5 bases from V and 5 bases from J, the junction contained 2 bases not matched to a gene. Germline CDR1 reads SGHRS; CDR2 reads YFSETQ. This CDR3 comprises 14 residues. CDR3 loop: CASRGTGGTGELFF. CDR3 bases: TGCGCCAGCAGAGGGACAGGGGGGACCGGGGAGCTGTTTTTT.

J is TRBJ2-3 and V is TRBV4-3; unclear D gene. This CDR3 contains 11 residues. From germline, CDR1 is LGHNA and CDR2 YSLEER. V lost 3 bases and J lost 4, with 2 bases in between. The CDR3 DNA sequence: TGCGCCAGCAGCCAGTCAGATACGCAGTATTTT. Translated, it gives CASSQSDTQYF.

This chain uses TRBV7-2 with TRBJ2-1; 10 positions match TRBD2. Germline assignment: CDR1 SGHTA and CDR2 FQGNSA. The CDR3 has 15 amino acids. V shed 5 bases, J shed 2 bases, and the junction held 3 bases outside the gene matches. CDR3 in amino acids: CASSILAGAYNEQFF. The CDR3 region has the DNA TGTGCCAGCAGCATTCTAGCGGGAGCCTACAATGAGCAGTTCTTC.

V and J are TRBV11-2 and TRBJ2-7, with 7 positions matching TRBD1. V lost 4 bases and J lost 3; bases outside the gene matches: 6. Germline values: CDR1 SGHAT, CDR2 FQNNGV. This CDR3 contains 14 residues. In DNA, the CDR3 is TGTGCCAGCAGCTCGGACAGGTCGAGCTACGAGCAGTACTTC. Its translation: CASSSDRSSYEQYF.

A remark on this clone: This sample also contains other DNA sequences that code for the same CDR3. The CDR3 bases are TGTGCCAGCAGCGACACAGGGGGGAATGGCTACACCTTC. Amino acids: CASSDTGGNGYTF. The chain recombines TRBV5-6 with TRBJ1-2; 8 bases match TRBD1. The CDR3 covers 13 residues. Trimming took 4 bases from V and 6 from J; bases not matched to a gene: 5. Germline CDR1 SGHDT, CDR2 YYEEEE.

The chain has TRBV28 and TRBJ2-3, with 7 bases that match TRBD1. CDR1 and CDR2 (germline): MDHEN, SYDVKM. CDR3 length: 16 amino acids. The junction had 9 bases not matched to a gene; V was cut back by 5 bases and J by 1 base. The CDR3 reads CASSSAGGWGTDTQYF. The CDR3 region has the DNA TGTGCCAGCAGTAGCGCAGGGGGTTGGGGCACAGATACGCAGTATTTT.

The chain recombines TRBV5-6 with TRBJ2-2, with TRBD1 matching 8 bases. The CDR3 runs 18 residues. Per the germline V gene, CDR1 is SGHDT and CDR2 is YYEEEE. Trimming cost V 4 bases and J 3 bases; bases outside gene matches: 14. CDR3 DNA: TGTGCCAGCAGCCCCCAAAGGGGGCAGGGGGCATACACCGGGGAGCTGTTTTTT. This gives the protein CASSPQRGQGAYTGELFF.

This chain uses TRBV18 with TRBJ1-1; D might be TRBD1 (6 bases). The CDR3 loop spans 18 amino acids. Germline V lookup: CDR1 KGHSH, CDR2 LQKENI. V lost 4 bases, J lost 1 base, and 22 bases lay in between. Here the CDR3 reads CASSQGRWGGSKNTEAFF. DNA of the CDR3: TGTGCCAGCTCACAAGGAAGATGGGGGGGCTCAAAGAACACTGAAGCTTTCTTT.

This rearrangement joins TRBV10-3 to TRBJ2-3; 12 bases map to TRBD2. The V and J ends lost 3 bases and 4 bases, in that order; junction bases with no gene match: 11. From germline, CDR1 is ENHRY and CDR2 SYGVKD. The CDR3 runs to 18 residues. In DNA form, the CDR3 reads TGTGCCATCAGTGAAGGACTAGCGGGGAAGACGGGGTCAGATACGCAGTATTTT. Residues: CAISEGLAGKTGSDTQYF.

The V gene is TRBV10-3, the J gene TRBJ1-1, with TRBD1 matching over 7 bases. The CDR3 covers 14 residues. J was trimmed by 4 bases and V by 7 bases; bases with no gene match: 9. The germline V gene encodes CDR1 ENHRY and CDR2 SYGVKD. CDR3 region: CAITDRERSTEAFF. Written as DNA, the CDR3 is TGTGCCATCACCGACAGGGAACGGTCCACTGAAGCTTTCTTT.

The V call is TRBV6-5, the J call TRBJ1-6; tentatively, D is TRBD1 (5 bases). Trimming stripped 6 bases from V and 7 bases from J, with 10 bases between. Germline V lookup: CDR1 MNHEY, CDR2 SVGAGI. This CDR3 spans 13 amino acids. The CDR3 protein is CASSGTGNSPLHF. CDR3 nucleotides: TGTGCCAGCAGCGGGACGGGAAATTCACCCCTCCACTTT.

The V and J genes are TRBV29-1 and TRBJ2-7; no reliable D call. V lost 1 base and J 2 bases, leaving 6 bases between the germline ends. Germline loops: CDR1 SQVTM, CDR2 ANQGSEA. The CDR3 extends over 12 amino acids. The CDR3 DNA follows: TGCAGCGTTGAAGGGGCCCCCTACGAGCAGTACTTC. This encodes CSVEGAPYEQYF.

The chain couples TRBV29-1 to TRBJ1-4; D possibly corresponds to TRBD1 (6 bases). This CDR3 is built from 14 residues. Trimming took off 3 bases at V and 3 bases at J, with 11 bases between the two ends. CDR1 and CDR2 (germline): SQVTM, ANQGSEA. This chain's CDR3 is CSVDEGGSNEKLFF. The DNA for the CDR3 is TGCAGCGTTGATGAGGGGGGGTCTAATGAAAAACTGTTTTTT.

This chain uses TRBV29-1 with TRBJ2-7; 13 bases fit TRBD2. The trim removed 7 bases at V and 7 bases at J, leaving 7 bases unmatched. The germline CDR1 and CDR2 sequences are SQVTM and ANQGSEA. The CDR3 has 13 residues. The DNA for the CDR3 is TGCAGCGCCCGCGAGGGACTAGCGGGGGAGCAGTACTTC. It is translated as CSAREGLAGEQYF.

The rearrangement joins TRBV6-1 to TRBJ1-1, with a tentative D call TRBD1 (6 bases). This CDR3 has 15 residues. CDR1 is MNHNS and CDR2 is SASEGT in the germline V gene. The V gene lost 6 bases and the J gene lost 1 base, with 15 bases spanning the gap. The DNA for the CDR3 is TGTGCCAGCAGACCTATTGGACAGAAGAACACTGAAGCTTTCTTT. Its translation: CASRPIGQKNTEAFF.

This clone showed up just once. The chain uses TRBV6-1 and TRBJ2-3; D is perhaps TRBD1 (5 bases). V was trimmed by 1 base and J by 4 bases, leaving 12 bases between them. The germline V gene has CDR1 MNHNS and CDR2 SASEGT. The CDR3 runs 15 residues. This CDR3 reads CASSEGGRFADTQYF. CDR3 nucleotides: TGTGCCAGCAGTGAAGGGGGCAGGTTCGCAGATACGCAGTATTTT.

The chain links TRBV4-2 to TRBJ1-3, with D tentatively TRBD1 (6 bases). Trimming stripped 3 bases from V and 8 bases from J, with 17 bases between. Germline assignment: CDR1 LGHNA and CDR2 YNFKEQ. The CDR3 length is 15 residues. The CDR3 protein is CASSQDKQGLDTIYF. In nucleotides, the CDR3 is TGTGCCAGCAGCCAGGACAAACAGGGTCTAGACACCATATATTTT.

The rearrangement uses TRBV7-9 and TRBJ2-2; TRBD1 aligns across 7 bases. CDR1 and CDR2 from the germline V gene are SEHNR and FQNEAQ (reference sequence). The V segment lost 3 bases and the J segment 2 bases; nucleotides outside the gene matches: 6. The CDR3 runs 16 residues. This chain's CDR3 is CASSLRTGLNTGELFF. CDR3 nucleotides: TGTGCCAGCAGCTTGCGGACAGGATTAAACACCGGGGAGCTGTTTTTT.

The chain recombines TRBV5-4 with TRBJ2-1, with 7 bases identical to TRBD1. Germline V gene sequence: CDR1 SGHNT, CDR2 YYREEE (reference sequence). V was pared by 5 bases and J by 0 bases, with 5 bases of the junction left unmatched. The CDR3 runs 15 residues. This CDR3 reads CASRTGQSSYNEQFF. The CDR3 bases are TGTGCCAGCAGAACGGGACAGAGCTCCTACAATGAGCAGTTCTTC.

The chain couples TRBV30 to TRBJ1-2; D remains unclear. The CDR3 spans 12 residues. The germline CDR1 and CDR2 sequences are GTSNPN and SVGIG (reference sequence). V was shortened by 6 bases and J by 1 base, with 9 bases between the two germline ends. This CDR3 reads CACAPGNYGYTF. DNA of the CDR3: TGTGCCTGCGCGCCTGGTAACTATGGCTACACCTTC. Supplemented by reference TRBV30 and TRBJ1-2, the full variable domain reads SQTIHQWPATLVQPVGSPLSLECTVEGTSNPNLYWYRQAAGRGLQLLFYSVGIGQISSEVPQNLSASRPQDRQFILSSKKLLLSDSGFYLCACAPGNYGYTFGSGTRLTVV.

This chain uses TRBV28 with TRBJ1-1; 11 bases align to TRBD1. This CDR3 is 15 amino acids long. Germline V gene sequence: CDR1 MDHEN, CDR2 SYDVKM. V lost 6 bases to trimming and J lost 6 bases; unmatched junction nucleotides: 9. The CDR3 sequence is CASSRLTGQGAEAFF. The DNA of the CDR3 is TGTGCCAGCAGCCGTCTAACGGGACAGGGGGCTGAAGCTTTCTTT.

The chain recombines TRBV6-5 with TRBJ1-3; maybe TRBD1 (6 bases). The CDR3 length is 15 residues. Deletions cut 4 bases from V and 0 bases from J, with 10 bases between. The germline V gene encodes CDR1 MNHEY and CDR2 SVGAGI. For the CDR3, the DNA is TGTGCCAGCAGTTCCATACAGGGCTCTGGAAACACCATATATTTT. Amino acid sequence: CASSSIQGSGNTIYF.

The chain uses TRBV18 and TRBJ1-5; perhaps TRBD1 as D (5 bases). Germline V gene sequence: CDR1 KGHSH, CDR2 LQKENI. The CDR3 extends over 16 amino acids. Trimming stripped 2 bases from V and 0 bases from J, with 11 bases between. CDR3 residues: CASSPNRLNSNQPQHF. CDR3 in DNA: TGTGCCAGCTCACCAAACAGGTTGAATAGCAATCAGCCCCAGCATTTT.

This chain connects TRBV19 to TRBJ2-2; no firm D call. In germline, CDR1 is LNHDA, CDR2 SQIVND (reference sequence). The CDR3 length is 17 residues. Trimming removed 6 bases at V and 3 bases at J, with 20 bases between. This chain's CDR3 is CASRATSPASHTGELFF. The DNA of the CDR3 is TGTGCCAGTAGGGCGACGAGTCCAGCGTCCCACACCGGGGAGCTGTTTTTT.